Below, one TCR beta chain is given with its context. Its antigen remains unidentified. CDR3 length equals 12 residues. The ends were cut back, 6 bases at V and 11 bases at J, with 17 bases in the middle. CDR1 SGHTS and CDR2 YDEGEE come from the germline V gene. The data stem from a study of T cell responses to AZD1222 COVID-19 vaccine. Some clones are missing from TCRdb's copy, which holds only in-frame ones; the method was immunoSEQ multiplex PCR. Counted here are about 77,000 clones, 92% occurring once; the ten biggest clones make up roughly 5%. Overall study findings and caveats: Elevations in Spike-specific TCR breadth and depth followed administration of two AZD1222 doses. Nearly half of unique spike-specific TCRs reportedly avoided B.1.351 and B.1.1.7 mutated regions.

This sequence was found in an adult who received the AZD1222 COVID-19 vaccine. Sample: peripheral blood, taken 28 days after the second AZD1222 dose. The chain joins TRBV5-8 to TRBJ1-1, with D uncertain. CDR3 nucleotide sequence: TGTGCCAGCACAACCCTGGGAGGGTCGGCTTTCTTT. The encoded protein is CASTTLGGSAFF.